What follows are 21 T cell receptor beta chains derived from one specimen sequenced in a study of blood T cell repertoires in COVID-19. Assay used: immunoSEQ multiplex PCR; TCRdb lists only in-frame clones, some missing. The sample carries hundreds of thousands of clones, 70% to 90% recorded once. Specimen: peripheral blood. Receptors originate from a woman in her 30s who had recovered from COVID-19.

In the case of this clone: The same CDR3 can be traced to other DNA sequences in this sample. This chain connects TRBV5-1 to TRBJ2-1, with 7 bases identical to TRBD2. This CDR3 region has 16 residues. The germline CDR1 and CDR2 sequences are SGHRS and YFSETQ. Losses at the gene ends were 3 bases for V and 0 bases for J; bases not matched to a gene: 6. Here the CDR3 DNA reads TGCGCCAGCAGCTACGTGGGGGGGAGCTCCTACAATGAGCAGTTCTTC. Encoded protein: CASSYVGGSSYNEQFF.

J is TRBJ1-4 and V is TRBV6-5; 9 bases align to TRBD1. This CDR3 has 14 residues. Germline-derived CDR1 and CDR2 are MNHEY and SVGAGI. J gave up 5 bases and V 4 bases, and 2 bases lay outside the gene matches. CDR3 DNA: TGTGCCAGCAGTTTAGACAGGGGGAATGAAAAACTGTTTTTT. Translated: CASSLDRGNEKLFF.

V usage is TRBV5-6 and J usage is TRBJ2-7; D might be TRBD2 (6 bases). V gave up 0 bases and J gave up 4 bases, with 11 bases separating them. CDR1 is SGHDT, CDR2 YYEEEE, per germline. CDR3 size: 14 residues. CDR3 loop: CASSLGPGGYEQYF. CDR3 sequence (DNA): TGTGCCAGCAGCTTGGGACCCGGGGGTTACGAGCAGTACTTC.

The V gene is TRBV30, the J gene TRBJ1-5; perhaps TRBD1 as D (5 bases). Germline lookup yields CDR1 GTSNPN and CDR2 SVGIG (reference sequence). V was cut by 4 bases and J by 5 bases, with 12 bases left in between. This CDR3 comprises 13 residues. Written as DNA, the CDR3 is TGTGCCTGGAATGACAGAGACTATCAGCCCCAGCATTTT. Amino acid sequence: CAWNDRDYQPQHF.

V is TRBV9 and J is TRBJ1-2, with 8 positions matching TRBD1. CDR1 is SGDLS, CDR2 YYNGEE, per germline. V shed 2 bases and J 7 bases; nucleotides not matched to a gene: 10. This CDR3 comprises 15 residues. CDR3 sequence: CASSVGQGSGGGYTF. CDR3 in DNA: TGTGCCAGCAGCGTCGGACAGGGTTCGGGAGGTGGCTACACCTTC. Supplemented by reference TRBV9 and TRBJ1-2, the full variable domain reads DSGVTQTPKHLITATGQRVTLRCSPRSGDLSVYWYQQSLDQGLQFLIQYYNGEERAKGNILERFSAQQFPDLHSELNLSSLELGDSALYFCASSVGQGSGGGYTFGSGTRLTVV.

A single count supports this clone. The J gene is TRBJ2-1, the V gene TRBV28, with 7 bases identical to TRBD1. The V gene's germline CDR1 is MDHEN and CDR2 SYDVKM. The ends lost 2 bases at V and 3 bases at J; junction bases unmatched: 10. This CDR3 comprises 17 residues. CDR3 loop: CASSLPPGQPDYNEQFF. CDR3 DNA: TGTGCCAGCAGTTTACCCCCGGGACAGCCGGACTACAATGAGCAGTTCTTC. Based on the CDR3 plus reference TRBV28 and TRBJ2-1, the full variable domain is DVKVTQSSRYLVKRTGEKVFLECVQDMDHENMFWYRQDPGLGLRLIYFSYDVKMKEKGDIPEGYSVSREKKERFSLILESASTNQTSMYLCASSLPPGQPDYNEQFFGPGTRLTVL.

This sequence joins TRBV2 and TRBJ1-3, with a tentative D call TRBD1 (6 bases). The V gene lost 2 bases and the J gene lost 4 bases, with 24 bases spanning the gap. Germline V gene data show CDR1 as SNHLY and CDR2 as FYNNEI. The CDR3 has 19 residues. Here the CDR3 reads CASSEFGAGGPFIGNTIYF. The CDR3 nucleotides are TGTGCCAGCAGTGAATTTGGTGCGGGGGGCCCATTCATCGGAAACACCATATATTTT.

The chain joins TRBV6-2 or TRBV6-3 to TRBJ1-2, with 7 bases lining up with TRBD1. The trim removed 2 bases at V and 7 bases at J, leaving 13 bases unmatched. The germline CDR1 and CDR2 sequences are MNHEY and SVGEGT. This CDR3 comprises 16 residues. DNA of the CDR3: TGTGCCAGCAGTTACCGAAGACAGGGTGTAGTATCTGGCTACACCTTC. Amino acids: CASSYRRQGVVSGYTF.

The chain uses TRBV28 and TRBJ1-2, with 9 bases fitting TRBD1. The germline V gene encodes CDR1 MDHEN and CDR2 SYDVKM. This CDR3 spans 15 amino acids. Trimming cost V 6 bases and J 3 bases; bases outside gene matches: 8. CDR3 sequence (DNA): TGTGCCAGCAGGATCGGACAGGGGAGAGACTATGGCTACACCTTC. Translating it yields CASRIGQGRDYGYTF.

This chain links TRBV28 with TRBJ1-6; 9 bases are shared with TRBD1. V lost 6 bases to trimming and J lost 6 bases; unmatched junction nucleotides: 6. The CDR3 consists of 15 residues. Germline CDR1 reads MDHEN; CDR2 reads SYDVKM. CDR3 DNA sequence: TGTGCCAGCAGGACAGGGGGTATAACTAATTCACCCCTCCACTTT. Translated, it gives CASRTGGITNSPLHF.

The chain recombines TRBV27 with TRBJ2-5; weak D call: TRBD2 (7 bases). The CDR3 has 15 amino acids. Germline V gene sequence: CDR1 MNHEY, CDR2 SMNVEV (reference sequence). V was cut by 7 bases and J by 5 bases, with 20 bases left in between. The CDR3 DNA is TGTGCCAGCATCCTCACGGGGGGCGGAGGGGAGACCCAGTACTTC. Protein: CASILTGGGGETQYF.

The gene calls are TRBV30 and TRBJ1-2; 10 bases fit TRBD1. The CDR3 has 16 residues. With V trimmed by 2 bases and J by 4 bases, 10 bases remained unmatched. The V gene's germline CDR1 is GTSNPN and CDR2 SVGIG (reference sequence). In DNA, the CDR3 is TGTGCCTGGAGTACACAATCGGACAGGGGGATCTATGGCTACACCTTC. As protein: CAWSTQSDRGIYGYTF.

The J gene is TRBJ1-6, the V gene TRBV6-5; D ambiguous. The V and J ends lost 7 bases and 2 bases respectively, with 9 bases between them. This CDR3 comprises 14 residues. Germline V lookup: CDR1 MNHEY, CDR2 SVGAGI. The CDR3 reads CASNPGTYNSPLHF. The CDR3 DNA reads TGTGCCAGCAATCCGGGGACCTATAATTCACCCCTCCACTTT.

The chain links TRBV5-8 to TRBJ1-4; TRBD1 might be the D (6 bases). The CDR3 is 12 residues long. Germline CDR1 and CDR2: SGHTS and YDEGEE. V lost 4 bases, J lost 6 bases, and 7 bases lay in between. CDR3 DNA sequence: TGTGCCAGCAGCACAGGGTATGAAAAACTGTTTTTT. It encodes CASSTGYEKLFF.

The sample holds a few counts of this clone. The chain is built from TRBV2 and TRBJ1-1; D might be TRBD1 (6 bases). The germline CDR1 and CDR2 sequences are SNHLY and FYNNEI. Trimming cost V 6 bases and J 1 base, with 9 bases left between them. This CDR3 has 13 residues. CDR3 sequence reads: CASSTGTNTEAFF. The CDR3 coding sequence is TGTGCCAGCAGCACAGGGACGAACACTGAAGCTTTCTTT.

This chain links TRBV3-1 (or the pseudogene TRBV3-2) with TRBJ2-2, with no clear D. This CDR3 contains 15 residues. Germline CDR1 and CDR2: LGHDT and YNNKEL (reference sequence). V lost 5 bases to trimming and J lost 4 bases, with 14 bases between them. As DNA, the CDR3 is TGTGCCAGCAGCGCAAGTGAGAGATTCACCGGGGAGCTGTTTTTT. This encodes CASSASERFTGELFF.

CDR3 sequence (DNA): TGTGCCATCAGTGAGTCCGGACGGGGGGGCTTCCAAGAGACCCAGTACTTC. Protein: CAISESGRGGFQETQYF. The chain carries TRBV10-3 and TRBJ2-5; 8 bases match TRBD2. The CDR3 has 17 residues. Germline CDR1 and CDR2: ENHRY and SYGVKD. The V and J ends lost 0 bases and 1 base, in that order; junction bases with no gene match: 7.

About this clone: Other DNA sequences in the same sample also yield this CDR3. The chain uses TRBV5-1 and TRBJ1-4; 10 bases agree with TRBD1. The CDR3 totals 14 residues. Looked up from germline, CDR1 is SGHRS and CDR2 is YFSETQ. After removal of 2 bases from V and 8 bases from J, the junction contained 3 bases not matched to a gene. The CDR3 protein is CASSLGTGEEKLFF. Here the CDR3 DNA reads TGCGCCAGCAGCTTAGGGACAGGGGAAGAAAAACTGTTTTTT.

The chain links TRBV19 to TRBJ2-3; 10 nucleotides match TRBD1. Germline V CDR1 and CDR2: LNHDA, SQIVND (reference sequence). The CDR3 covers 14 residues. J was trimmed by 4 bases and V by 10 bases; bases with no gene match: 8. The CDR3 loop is CATDDRGLSDTQYF. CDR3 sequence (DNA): TGTGCCACCGACGACAGGGGGCTGTCAGATACGCAGTATTTT.

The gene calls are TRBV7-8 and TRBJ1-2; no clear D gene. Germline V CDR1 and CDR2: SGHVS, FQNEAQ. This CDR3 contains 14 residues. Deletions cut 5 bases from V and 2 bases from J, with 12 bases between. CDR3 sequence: CASSRAGVNYGYTF. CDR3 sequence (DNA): TGTGCCAGCAGCCGAGCGGGAGTGAACTATGGCTACACCTTC.

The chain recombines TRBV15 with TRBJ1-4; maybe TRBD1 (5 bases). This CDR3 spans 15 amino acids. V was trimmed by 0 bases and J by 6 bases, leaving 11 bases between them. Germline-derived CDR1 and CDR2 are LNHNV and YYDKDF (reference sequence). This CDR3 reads CATSRDAGGDEKLFF. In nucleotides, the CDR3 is TGTGCCACCAGCAGAGATGCCGGGGGGGATGAAAAACTGTTTTTT.